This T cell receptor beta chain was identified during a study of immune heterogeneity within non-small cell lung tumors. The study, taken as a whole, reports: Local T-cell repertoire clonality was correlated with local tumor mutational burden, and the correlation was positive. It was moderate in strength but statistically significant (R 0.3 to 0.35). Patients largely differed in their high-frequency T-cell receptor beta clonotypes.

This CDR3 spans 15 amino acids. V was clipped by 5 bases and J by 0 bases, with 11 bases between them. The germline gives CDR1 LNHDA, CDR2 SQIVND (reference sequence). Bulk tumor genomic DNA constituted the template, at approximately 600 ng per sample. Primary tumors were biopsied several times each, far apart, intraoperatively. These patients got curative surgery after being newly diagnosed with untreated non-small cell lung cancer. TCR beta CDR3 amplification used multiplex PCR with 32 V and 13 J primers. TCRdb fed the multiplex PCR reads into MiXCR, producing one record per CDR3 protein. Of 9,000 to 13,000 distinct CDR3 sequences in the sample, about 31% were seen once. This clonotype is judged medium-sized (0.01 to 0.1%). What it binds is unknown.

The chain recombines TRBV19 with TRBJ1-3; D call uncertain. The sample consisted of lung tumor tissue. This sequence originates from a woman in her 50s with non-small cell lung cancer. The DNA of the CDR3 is TGTGCCAGTAGTTCCGGACGGATCTCTGGAAACACCATATATTTT. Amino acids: CASSSGRISGNTIYF.